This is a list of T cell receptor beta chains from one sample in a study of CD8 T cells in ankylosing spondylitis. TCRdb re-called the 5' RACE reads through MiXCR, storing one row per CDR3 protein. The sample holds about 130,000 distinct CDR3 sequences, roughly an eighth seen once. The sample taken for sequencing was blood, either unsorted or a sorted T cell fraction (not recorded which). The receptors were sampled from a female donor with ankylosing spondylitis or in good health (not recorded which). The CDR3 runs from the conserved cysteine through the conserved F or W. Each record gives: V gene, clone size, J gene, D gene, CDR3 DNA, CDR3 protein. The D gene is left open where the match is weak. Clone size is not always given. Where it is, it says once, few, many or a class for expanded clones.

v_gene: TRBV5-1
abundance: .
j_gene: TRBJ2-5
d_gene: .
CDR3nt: TGCGCCAGCAGGCCAGGCGGGACCGGGGAGACCCAGTACTTC
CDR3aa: CASRPGGTGETQYF

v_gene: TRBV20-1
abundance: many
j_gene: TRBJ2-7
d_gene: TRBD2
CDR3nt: TGCAGTGCTAGAGAGGGTAGCGGGACGTACGAGCAGTACTTC
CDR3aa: CSAREGSGTYEQYF

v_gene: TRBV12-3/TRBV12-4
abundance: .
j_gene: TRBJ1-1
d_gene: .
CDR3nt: TGTGCCAGCAGTTTAGTAGGGGATTGGAACACTGAAGCTTTCTTT
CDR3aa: CASSLVGDWNTEAFF

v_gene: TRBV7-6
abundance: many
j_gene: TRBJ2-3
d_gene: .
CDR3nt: TGTGCCAGCAGCTTATCATTACCGGGCACAGATACGCAGTATTTT
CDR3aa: CASSLSLPGTDTQYF

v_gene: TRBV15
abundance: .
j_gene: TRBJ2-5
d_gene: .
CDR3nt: TGTGCCACTGGGGTCTTACAAGAGACCCTGTACTTC
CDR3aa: CATGVLQETLYF

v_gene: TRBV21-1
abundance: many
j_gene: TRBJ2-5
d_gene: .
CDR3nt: TGTGCCAGCAGCCTCCGACAGGGCTTAGAGACCCAGTACTTC
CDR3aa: CASSLRQGLETQYF

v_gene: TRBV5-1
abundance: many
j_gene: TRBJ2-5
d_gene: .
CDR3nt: TGCGCCAGCAGCTTGGTAGCGGACCAAGAGACCCAGTACTTC
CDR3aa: CASSLVADQETQYF

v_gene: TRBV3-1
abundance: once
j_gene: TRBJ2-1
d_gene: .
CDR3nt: TGTGCCAGCAGCCAATACGTATACAGGATGTCCTACAATGAGCAGTTCTTC
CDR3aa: CASSQYVYRMSYNEQFF

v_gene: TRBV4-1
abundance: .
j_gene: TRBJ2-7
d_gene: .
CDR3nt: TGCGCCAGCAGCCAACAGGGGAGTAGGGACGAGCAGTACTTC
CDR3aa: CASSQQGSRDEQYF

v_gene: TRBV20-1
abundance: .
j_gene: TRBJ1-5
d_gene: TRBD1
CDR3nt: TGCAGTGCTAGAACCGGGACAGGGGGCAATCAGCCCCAGCATTTT
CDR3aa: CSARTGTGGNQPQHF

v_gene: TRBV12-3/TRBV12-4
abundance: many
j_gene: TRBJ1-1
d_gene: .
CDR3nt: TGTGCCAGCAGACTACAGGGAACCACTGAAGCTTTCTTT
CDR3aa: CASRLQGTTEAFF

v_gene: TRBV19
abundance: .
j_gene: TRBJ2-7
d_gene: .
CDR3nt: TGTGCCAGTAGTATAGCCCCCCGGAGCGAGCAGTACTTC
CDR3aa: CASSIAPRSEQYF

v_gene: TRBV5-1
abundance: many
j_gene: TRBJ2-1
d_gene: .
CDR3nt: TGCGCCAGCAGCTTGGGTTCAACGAGCAATGAGCAGTTCTTC
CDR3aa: CASSLGSTSNEQFF

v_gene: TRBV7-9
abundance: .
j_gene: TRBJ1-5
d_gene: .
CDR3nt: TGTGCCAGCAGCCCAAATTATAGCAATCAGCCCCAGCATTTT
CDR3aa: CASSPNYSNQPQHF

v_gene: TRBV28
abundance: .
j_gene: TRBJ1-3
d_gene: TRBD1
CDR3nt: TGTGCCAGCAGGATGGGACAGGGGCCTACGCCCATATATTTT
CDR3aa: CASRMGQGPTPIYF

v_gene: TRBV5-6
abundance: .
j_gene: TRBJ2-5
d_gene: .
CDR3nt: TGTGCCAGCAGCTTACTTCCCCAAGAGACCCAGTACTTC
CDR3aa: CASSLLPQETQYF

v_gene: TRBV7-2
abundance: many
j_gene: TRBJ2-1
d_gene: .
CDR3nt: TGTGCCAGCAGCTTACCTCCTAGGGATGAGCAGTTCTTC
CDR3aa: CASSLPPRDEQFF

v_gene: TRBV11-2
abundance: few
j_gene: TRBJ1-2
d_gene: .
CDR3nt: TGTGCCAGCAGCCTCCTAAGTCAGGGCAACTATGGCTACACCTTC
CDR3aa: CASSLLSQGNYGYTF

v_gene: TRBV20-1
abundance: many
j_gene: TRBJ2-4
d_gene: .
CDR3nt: TGCAGTGCTAGAGAGGGTGCAAACATTCAGTACTTC
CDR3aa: CSAREGANIQYF

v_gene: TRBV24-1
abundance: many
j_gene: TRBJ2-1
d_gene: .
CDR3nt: TGTGCCGGAGGTCCGGGAAGGGCCCAGGCCCATGAGCAGTTCTTC
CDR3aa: CAGGPGRAQAHEQFF

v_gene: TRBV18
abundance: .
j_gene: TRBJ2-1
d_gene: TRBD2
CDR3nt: TGTGCCAGCTCACCTCTCGGAGGAGGAGCGGGGGACAATGAGCAGTTCTTC
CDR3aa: CASSPLGGGAGDNEQFF

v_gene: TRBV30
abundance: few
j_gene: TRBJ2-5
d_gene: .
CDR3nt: TGTGCCTGGAGTGTTAGGGAGACCCAGTACTTC
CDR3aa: CAWSVRETQYF

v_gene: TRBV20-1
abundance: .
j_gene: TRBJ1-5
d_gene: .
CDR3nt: TGCAGTGCCCCCCGGACAAATAGCAATCAGCCCCAGCATTTT
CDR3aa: CSAPRTNSNQPQHF